This T cell receptor beta chain originates from a study of CD8+ T cells in alopecia areata. This sample's treatment: oral pan-JAK inhibitor, 5-10 mg twice daily. RNA was extracted and reverse transcribed into cDNA as the sequencing template. This table comes from immunoSEQ multiplex PCR, and its TCRdb copy is limited to in-frame clones, with some not included. This sample has approximately 170,000 clones, with 60% found just once. This clone was detected only a few times. The clonotype was recovered from a human donor with alopecia areata. This specimen was CD4+ T cells sorted from blood, taken at week 24, from a patient treated with tofacitinib.

CDR3 DNA: TGTGCCGGTTCGGGACTGGGTGAAAAACTGTTTTTT. It codes for CAGSGLGEKLFF. The rearrangement links TRBV7-9 to TRBJ1-4, with a possible D match to TRBD1 (5 bases). Trimming took 11 bases from V and 7 from J, leaving 14 bases between them. The CDR3 length is 12 residues. Germline lookup yields CDR1 SEHNR and CDR2 FQNEAQ (reference sequence). Supplemented by reference TRBV7-9 and TRBJ1-4, the full variable domain reads DTGVSQNPRHKITKRGQNVTFRCDPISEHNRLYWYRQTLGQGPEFLTYFQNEAQLEKSRLLSDRFSAERPKGSFSTLEIQRTEQGDSAMYLCAGSGLGEKLFFGSGTQLSVL.